These 15 T cell receptor beta chains share one sample of origin, sequenced in a study of glioma-infiltrating T cells after dendritic cell vaccination (dated by TCRdb to 2015 to 2016). Libraries were made using the immunoSEQ multiplex PCR assay. Imported from immuneACCESS, the table was reduced by TCRdb to in-frame sequences with V and J called. These copies leave out some clones; in studies compared against another copy, an unresolved V gene accounts for under half, and the cause of the remainder is not known. This sample lists almost 65,000 clones; 80% to 85% were detected once. In total, the top ten clones hold less than 9.5% of the sample. This material consisted of blood, taken before dendritic cell vaccination. Source of these receptors: a human donor with glioblastoma.

The chain uses TRBV5-1 and TRBJ2-7; a possible D gene is TRBD2 (5 bases). Trimming took off 6 bases at V and 5 bases at J, with 21 bases between the two ends. The germline gives CDR1 SGHRS, CDR2 YFSETQ. The CDR3 consists of 15 residues. The CDR3, as DNA: TGCGCCAGCACCCTGCGCCGGGGTACCCCCCACGAGCAGTACTTC. Encoded protein: CASTLRRGTPHEQYF.

The V call is TRBV5-1, the J call TRBJ2-1; D possibly corresponds to TRBD2 (6 bases). The germline V and J ends were trimmed by 0 bases and 1 base, with 8 bases remaining between them. Germline V CDR1 and CDR2: SGHRS, YFSETQ. This CDR3 region has 15 residues. For the CDR3, the DNA is TGCGCCAGCAGCTTGGGGACTATATCCTACAATGAGCAGTTCTTC. Translated: CASSLGTISYNEQFF. Full variable domain (remainder filled in from reference TRBV5-1 and TRBJ2-1): KAGVTQTPRYLIKTRGQQVTLSCSPISGHRSVSWYQQTPGQGLQFLFEYFSETQRNKGNFPGRFSGRQFSNSRSEMNVSTLELGDSALYLCASSLGTISYNEQFFGPGTRLTVL.

This clone has just a few counts. This chain uses TRBV28 with TRBJ1-4; possibly TRBD1 for D (6 bases). The germline V and J ends were trimmed by 5 bases and 8 bases, with 12 bases remaining between them. The CDR3 has 13 amino acids. Germline values: CDR1 MDHEN, CDR2 SYDVKM. The CDR3 nucleotides read TGTGCCAGCAGTCGGGGGGGCAAGGAAAAACTGTTTTTT. It yields the protein CASSRGGKEKLFF. The full variable domain, completed using reference TRBV28 and TRBJ1-4, is DVKVTQSSRYLVKRTGEKVFLECVQDMDHENMFWYRQDPGLGLRLIYFSYDVKMKEKGDIPEGYSVSREKKERFSLILESASTNQTSMYLCASSRGGKEKLFFGSGTQLSVL.

V usage is TRBV7-2 and J usage is TRBJ1-2; D might be TRBD1 (5 bases). Germline V gives CDR1 SGHTA, CDR2 FQGNSA. The CDR3 has 13 residues. V was trimmed by 2 bases and J by 5 bases, leaving 9 bases between them. The CDR3 sequence: CASSLSTAYGYTF. The CDR3 nucleotides read TGTGCCAGCAGCTTATCGACAGCTTATGGCTACACCTTC.

Comment on this clone: One end of the junction varies from germline; a read error may be responsible. V and J are TRBV4-1 and TRBJ2-7, with unresolved D. CDR3 size: 15 residues. Germline assignment: CDR1 MGHRA and CDR2 YSYEKL. DNA for the CDR3: TGCGCCAGCAGCCCGTCCCCAGGCCTAACCTACGAGCAGTGCTTC. Translated, it gives CASSPSPGLTYEQCF.

This clone was seen just once. This chain links TRBV9 with TRBJ2-5, with 14 bases identical to TRBD2. V dropped 3 bases and J dropped 0; count of bases not matched to a gene: 1. Germline CDR1 and CDR2: SGDLS and YYNGEE. The CDR3 runs to 16 residues. The CDR3 DNA follows: TGTGCCAGCAGCGGGACTAGCGGGGGGTACCAAGAGACCCAGTACTTC. This translates into CASSGTSGGYQETQYF.

V usage is TRBV29-1 and J usage is TRBJ1-6; D uncertain. Germline V CDR1 and CDR2: SQVTM, ANQGSEA. Trimming pared 6 bases from V and 9 bases from J, leaving 15 bases between. This CDR3 is built from 13 residues. The CDR3 spells CSVRGPGGSPLHF. CDR3 nucleotide sequence: TGCAGCGTCCGCGGGCCAGGCGGTTCACCCCTCCACTTT.

The CDR3 DNA is TGTGCCAGTAGGTGGCGGACTAGCGGGAATGAGCAGTTCTTC. Translation: CASRWRTSGNEQFF. This chain joins TRBV19 and TRBJ2-1; TRBD2 aligns across 11 bases. The CDR3 loop spans 14 amino acids. Per germline, CDR1 LNHDA and CDR2 SQIVND (reference sequence). V shed 6 bases, J shed 7 bases, and the junction held 5 bases outside the gene matches.

The V and J genes are TRBV28 and TRBJ2-7, with D possibly being TRBD1 (5 bases). The germline gives CDR1 MDHEN, CDR2 SYDVKM. The CDR3 runs 13 residues. The germline V and J ends were trimmed by 6 bases and 3 bases, with 12 bases remaining between them. The CDR3 region is CASSRTLFYEQYF. As DNA, the CDR3 is TGTGCCAGCAGCAGGACACTTTTCTACGAGCAGTACTTC.

In regard to this clone: At one end the junction does not follow the germline gene, possibly because of a read error. The rearrangement links TRBV5-4 to TRBJ1-2; 8 bases are shared with TRBD1. The CDR3 sequence is 13 residues long. Germline assignment: CDR1 SGHNT and CDR2 YYREEE (reference sequence). The CDR3 loop is CAGSPRQGYGYTF. Here the CDR3 DNA reads TGTGCCGGCAGCCCCCGACAGGGGTATGGCTACACCTTC.

This clone was recorded only once. The chain employs TRBV6-1 and TRBJ1-2, with 7 bases aligning to TRBD1. The CDR3 is 13 residues long. With V trimmed by 5 bases and J by 8 bases, 8 bases remained unmatched. Germline CDR1 and CDR2: MNHNS and SASEGT. The CDR3 coding sequence is TGTGCCAGCAGTCCGCGACAGGGTGGAGGCTACACCTTC. It is translated as CASSPRQGGGYTF.

A few counts support this clone. The chain recombines TRBV6-1 with TRBJ1-4, with a possible D match to TRBD1 (5 bases). With 1 base removed from V and 8 bases from J, the gap between germline ends came to 8 bases. Germline CDR1 and CDR2: MNHNS and SASEGT. The CDR3 extends over 13 amino acids. In DNA, the CDR3 is TGTGCCAGCAGTGAAGTAAGGGGAGAAAAACTGTTTTTT. Translated, it gives CASSEVRGEKLFF.

The rearrangement links TRBV7-2 to TRBJ1-1; 8 bases line up with TRBD1. Germline loops: CDR1 SGHTA, CDR2 FQGNSA. The CDR3 spans 15 residues. V lost 6 bases to trimming and J lost 1 base; unmatched junction nucleotides: 7. CDR3: CASRTRQGTNTEAFF. CDR3 sequence (DNA): TGTGCCAGCAGAACTCGACAGGGGACGAACACTGAAGCTTTCTTT.

J is TRBJ2-5 and V is TRBV30, with D hard to call. This CDR3 is built from 10 residues. Germline lookup yields CDR1 GTSNPN and CDR2 SVGIG (reference sequence). Trimming pared 5 bases from V and 3 bases from J, leaving 4 bases between. The chain's CDR3 is CAWGEETQYF. In nucleotides, the CDR3 is TGTGCCTGGGGAGAAGAGACCCAGTACTTC.

This rearrangement joins TRBV7-2 to TRBJ1-5; D remains ambiguous. Germline V gives CDR1 SGHTA, CDR2 FQGNSA. The V and J ends lost 3 bases and 4 bases respectively, with 7 bases between them. The CDR3 consists of 13 residues. CDR3 loop: CASSLSWNQPQHF. In nucleotides, the CDR3 is TGTGCCAGCAGCTTGAGTTGGAATCAGCCCCAGCATTTT. The full variable domain, in which reference TRBV7-2 and TRBJ1-5 provide the parts outside the CDR3, is GAGVSQSPSNKVTEKGKDVELRCDPISGHTALYWYRQSLGQGLEFLIYFQGNSAPDKSGLPSDRFSAERTGGSVSTLTIQRTQQEDSAVYLCASSLSWNQPQHFGDGTRLSIL.